The clone carrying this T cell receptor (beta chain) was seen only once. The data belong to a study of blood T cell repertoires in COVID-19. Study-level background: The origin of the acute and convalescent COVID-19 samples was the United States, Italy and Spain.

The CDR3 extends over 13 amino acids. Germline V lookup: CDR1 SGDLS, CDR2 YYNGEE. V was pared by 4 bases and J by 6 bases, with 11 bases between. Assay: immunoSEQ multiplex PCR; the TCRdb copy retains only in-frame clones and omits some. Altogether some 50,000 clones are present, 90% being singletons, with the ten largest covering approximately 6.2%. Sequencing input: peripheral blood. The receptor was derived from a man in his forties with acute or convalescent COVID-19. V and J are TRBV9 and TRBJ2-1; TRBD2 might be the D (5 bases). CDR3 nucleotide sequence: TGTGCCAGCAGCTCATTAGGAGGCAATGAGCAGTTCTTC. This codes for CASSSLGGNEQFF.